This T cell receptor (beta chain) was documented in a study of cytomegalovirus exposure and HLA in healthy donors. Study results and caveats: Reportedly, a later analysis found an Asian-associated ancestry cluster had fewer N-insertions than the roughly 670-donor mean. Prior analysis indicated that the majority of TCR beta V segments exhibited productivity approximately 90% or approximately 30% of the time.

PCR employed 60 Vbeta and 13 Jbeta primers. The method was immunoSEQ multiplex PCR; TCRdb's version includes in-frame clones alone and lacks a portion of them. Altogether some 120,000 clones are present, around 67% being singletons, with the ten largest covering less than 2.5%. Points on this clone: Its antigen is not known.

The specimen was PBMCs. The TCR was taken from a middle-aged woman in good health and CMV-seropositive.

The CDR3 here is CASSIWGQYEQYF. The DNA of the CDR3 is TGTGCCAGTAGTATATGGGGACAGTACGAGCAGTACTTC. The chain is built from TRBV19 and TRBJ2-7; 7 nucleotides line up with TRBD1. V shed 2 bases and J 4 bases; nucleotides not matched to a gene: 2. Germline CDR1 is LNHDA and CDR2 is SQIVND (reference sequence). CDR3 size: 13 residues.